The following is a T cell receptor beta chain sequence with its context. These data are taken from a study of T cell changes during pregnancy in multiple sclerosis. The protocol was immunoSEQ multiplex PCR, while the TCRdb copy is restricted to in-frame clones and leaves out a portion. The profile shows more than 45,000 clones, around 93% of them singletons. The TCR originated in a female donor with multiple sclerosis, enrolled in a pregnancy study. Source: CD8+ T cells from peripheral blood mononuclear cells, taken in the second trimester of pregnancy.

CDR3 sequence (DNA): TGTGCCAGCAGCTCTACCCCGGGACTCCAAGAGACCCAGTACTTC. Translation: CASSSTPGLQETQYF. The V call is TRBV7-8, the J call TRBJ2-5, with TRBD2 as a possible D gene (6 bases). The germline V gene encodes CDR1 SGHVS and CDR2 FQNEAQ. The CDR3 has 15 residues. Between the trimmed V and J ends, which lost 4 bases and 1 base, there was a span of 13 bases.